This is a list of T cell receptor beta chains from one sample in a study of cytomegalovirus exposure and HLA in healthy donors. Data came from immunoSEQ multiplex PCR; TCRdb stores just in-frame clones and leaves some out. This repertoire shows around 150,000 clones, approximately 79% found once; its top ten account for around 7%. Specimen: PBMCs. The source is a man aged 35-49 years in good health and CMV-seropositive. CDR3s include the opening cysteine and the closing phenylalanine or tryptophan. A D gene is named only where the DNA matches it firmly. Expanded clones are given a class, and other clones once, few, many or no size at all.

TRBJ1-3 | - | - | 17 | TRBV6-1 | CASSVETPFFLGNTIYF | TGTGCCAGCAGTGTTGAGACACCCTTCTTTCTTGGAAACACCATATATTTT
TRBJ1-1 | - | - | 14 | TRBV9 | CASSVGPEWTEAFF | TGTGCCAGCAGCGTAGGGCCAGAATGGACTGAAGCTTTCTTT
TRBJ2-3 | - | TRBD2 | 16 | TRBV27 | CASSLKVAGRGDTQYF | TGTGCCAGCAGTTTAAAGGTAGCGGGAAGGGGAGATACGCAGTATTTT
TRBJ1-6 | once | - | 14 | TRBV5-4 | CASSLETTNSPLHF | TGTGCCAGCAGCTTGGAGACTACCAATTCACCCCTCCACTTT
TRBJ1-2 | - | TRBD1 | 14 | TRBV27 | CASAQGARSYGYTF | TGTGCCAGCGCACAGGGGGCGCGTAGCTATGGCTACACCTTC
TRBJ2-1 | - | - | 13 | TRBV2 | CASSPGPNREQFF | TGTGCCAGCAGCCCCGGACCTAACAGGGAGCAGTTCTTC
TRBJ2-7 | once | TRBD2 | 14 | TRBV4-1 | CASSEYGTTYEQYF | TGCGCCAGCAGCGAATACGGGACTACCTACGAGCAGTACTTC
TRBJ1-5 | - | - | 14 | TRBV19 | CASSIGGGRQPQHF | TGTGCCAGTAGTATAGGGGGGGGCCGTCAGCCCCAGCATTTT
TRBJ2-7 | - | - | 17 | TRBV18 | CASSPGQGRRVTYEQYF | TGTGCCAGCTCACCCGGCCAGGGGCGTAGGGTGACCTACGAGCAGTACTTC
TRBJ1-6 | - | - | 15 | TRBV7-9 | CASSSGDRGWAPLHF | TGTGCCAGCAGCAGCGGGGACCGGGGTTGGGCACCCCTCCACTTT
TRBJ2-2 | - | TRBD2 | 16 | TRBV11-2 | CASSLGASGRPGELFF | TGTGCCAGCAGCTTAGGGGCTAGCGGGAGACCCGGGGAGCTGTTTTTT
TRBJ2-7 | - | TRBD2 | 13 | TRBV6-6 | CASSDPGLAEQYF | TGTGCCAGCAGTGACCCGGGACTAGCCGAGCAGTACTTC
TRBJ1-6 | - | - | 17 | TRBV21-1 | CASSKLLGRGLGSPLHF | TGTGCCAGCAGCAAACTCCTGGGCAGGGGGCTTGGTTCACCCCTCCACTTT
TRBJ2-7 | - | - | 12 | TRBV5-1 | CASSPQGTEQYF | TGTGCCAGCAGTCCTCAGGGTACCGAGCAGTACTTC
TRBJ1-2 | - | - | 15 | TRBV14 | CASSQDLRLGHGYTF | TGTGCCAGCAGCCAAGACCTCCGACTAGGTCATGGCTACACCTTC
TRBJ1-6 | few | - | 13 | TRBV6-5 | CASSYQNNSPLHF | TGTGCCAGCAGTTACCAAAATAATTCACCCCTCCACTTT
TRBJ1-2 | - | TRBD1 | 15 | TRBV28 | CASSLTGGPNYGYTF | TGTGCCAGCAGTTTGACAGGGGGACCTAACTATGGCTACACCTTC
TRBJ2-2 | - | - | 11 | TRBV6-5 | CASRRSGELFF | TGTGCCAGCAGACGGTCGGGGGAGCTGTTTTTT
TRBJ1-5 | few | - | 14 | TRBV11-2 | CASSSAGGYQPQHF | TGTGCCAGCAGCTCCGCGGGGGGGTATCAGCCCCAGCATTTT
TRBJ2-7 | - | TRBD1 | 12 | TRBV10-1 | CASSSTGAEQYF | TGCGCCAGCAGTTCGACAGGGGCCGAGCAGTACTTC
TRBJ2-4 | - | TRBD1 | 16 | TRBV27 | CASGPDREVSKNIQYF | TGTGCCAGCGGCCCCGACAGGGAAGTTTCCAAAAACATTCAGTACTTC
TRBJ2-3 | - | TRBD2 | 15 | TRBV5-1 | CASSLEAGDPYTQYF | TGCGCCAGCAGCTTGGAAGCGGGGGACCCATATACGCAGTATTTT
TRBJ1-1 | - | TRBD1 | 14 | TRBV19 | CASRTGGDSTEAFF | TGTGCCAGTCGCACAGGGGGCGACAGCACTGAAGCTTTCTTT
TRBJ2-7 | - | TRBD2 | 16 | TRBV6-1 | CASSGGTSGKWREQYF | TGTGCCAGCAGTGGGGGGACTAGCGGGAAGTGGCGGGAGCAGTACTTC
TRBJ2-7 | - | - | 12 | TRBV6-5 | CASAGRPYEQYF | TGTGCCAGTGCGGGCAGGCCCTACGAGCAGTACTTC
TRBJ1-6 | - | - | 15 | TRBV7-9 | CASSLEQIYNSPLHF | TGTGCCAGCAGCTTAGAACAGATCTATAATTCACCCCTCCACTTT
TRBJ1-6 | - | - | 13 | TRBV19 | CASSSRRNSPLHF | TGTGCCAGTAGCAGTAGGAGGAATTCACCCCTCCACTTT
TRBJ2-2 | few | - | 17 | TRBV6-4 | CASSGRPGGFGTGELFF | TGTGCCAGCAGCGGACGTCCCGGGGGATTTGGGACCGGGGAGCTGTTTTTT
TRBJ1-1 | - | TRBD1 | 12 | TRBV18 | CASSPRTGEAFF | TGTGCCAGCTCACCGAGGACAGGTGAAGCTTTCTTT
TRBJ2-7 | - | - | 13 | TRBV15 | CATSRPDTYEQYF | TGTGCCACCAGCAGACCTGACACCTACGAGCAGTACTTC
TRBJ1-3 | - | - | 16 | TRBV19 | CASSRQDASSGNTIYF | TGTGCCAGTTCACGACAAGACGCCAGCTCTGGAAACACCATATATTTT
TRBJ2-3 | - | - | 15 | TRBV2 | CASCPTGDGTDTQYF | TGTGCCAGCTGCCCTACGGGAGACGGCACAGATACGCAGTATTTT
TRBJ1-5 | - | - | 13 | TRBV29-1 | CSALASSNQPQHF | TGCAGCGCCCTGGCAAGTAGCAATCAGCCCCAGCATTTT
TRBJ1-2 | once | TRBD1 | 14 | TRBV6-4 | CASSSRTGVTGYTF | TGTGCCAGCAGTTCCAGGACAGGGGTGACTGGCTACACCTTC
TRBJ2-7 | - | TRBD2 | 14 | TRBV29-1 | CSVGLAGVGYEQYF | TGCAGCGTCGGACTAGCGGGAGTTGGGTACGAGCAGTACTTC
TRBJ1-6 | few | - | 20 | TRBV6-1 | CASSVPTATGQSSYNSPLHF | TGTGCCAGCAGTGTCCCCACTGCAACAGGTCAGAGCTCCTATAATTCACCCCTCCACTTT
TRBJ2-5 | - | - | 14 | TRBV7-9 | CASSLRQLQETQYF | TGTGCCAGCAGCTTAAGACAGCTCCAAGAGACCCAGTACTTC
TRBJ1-1 | few | TRBD1 | 13 | TRBV11-2 | CASRWDRNTEAFF | TGTGCCAGCAGGTGGGACAGGAACACTGAAGCTTTCTTT
TRBJ2-1 | - | TRBD1 | 13 | TRBV7-9 | CASSFPGGGEQFF | TGTGCCAGCAGCTTCCCAGGGGGCGGTGAGCAGTTCTTC
TRBJ2-5 | - | - | 18 | TRBV15 | CATSRDRGLGDFQETQYF | TGTGCCACCAGCAGAGATCGGGGGTTAGGGGACTTCCAAGAGACCCAGTACTTC
TRBJ2-5 | - | - | 14 | TRBV5-1 | CASSLGQPQETQYF | TGCGCCAGCAGCTTGGGACAGCCCCAAGAGACCCAGTACTTC
TRBJ1-1 | - | TRBD1 | 15 | TRBV5-6 | CASSFRDRVNTEAFF | TGTGCCAGCAGCTTCCGGGACAGGGTGAACACTGAAGCTTTCTTT
TRBJ2-7 | - | - | 16 | TRBV10-3 | CAISESLGGTTYEQYF | TGTGCCATCAGTGAGTCCTTAGGGGGGACTACCTACGAGCAGTACTTC
TRBJ1-6 | - | TRBD1 | 16 | TRBV15 | CATSRRQGLNNSPLHF | TGTGCCACCAGCAGGCGACAGGGGCTAAATAATTCACCCCTCCACTTT
TRBJ2-2 | - | - | 14 | TRBV6-1 | CASRWERDTGELFF | TGTGCCAGCAGGTGGGAGCGCGACACCGGGGAGCTGTTTTTT
TRBJ2-3 | - | - | 16 | TRBV5-4 | CASTRGLHSSTDTQYF | TGTGCCAGCACCCGGGGACTCCATTCTAGCACAGATACGCAGTATTTT
TRBJ2-1 | - | - | 13 | TRBV11-3 | CASSLDGIDEQFF | TGTGCCAGCAGCTTAGACGGGATCGATGAGCAGTTCTTC
TRBJ1-1 | - | TRBD1 | 12 | TRBV19 | CVTRGGETEAFF | TGTGTCACCCGAGGGGGCGAGACTGAAGCTTTCTTT
TRBJ2-5 | - | - | 12 | TRBV2 | CASIGGTETQYF | TGTGCCAGCATTGGGGGGACGGAGACCCAGTACTTC
TRBJ1-5 | - | TRBD1 | 13 | TRBV5-1 | CASSSGQDQPQHF | TGCGCCAGCAGCTCAGGACAGGATCAGCCCCAGCATTTT
TRBJ2-7 | - | TRBD1 | 15 | TRBV27 | CASSQTEQGIYEQYF | TGTGCCAGCAGTCAAACCGAACAGGGGATTTACGAGCAGTACTTC
TRBJ2-7 | once | - | 13 | TRBV6-4 | CASSEVSGYEQYF | TGTGCCAGCAGTGAGGTTAGCGGCTACGAGCAGTACTTC
TRBJ1-4 | - | - | 15 | TRBV5-4 | CASSLGGNPNEKLFF | TGTGCCAGCAGCTTGGGGGGCAACCCTAATGAAAAACTGTTTTTT